This T cell receptor beta chain was found in a study of OX40 agonist ivuxolimab in advanced cancers. The overall study: Ivuxolimab was delivered to patients intravenously every 2 weeks at doses spanning 0.01 to 10 mg/kg. People who had prior anti-PD-1, anti-PD-L1 or anti-CTLA-4 therapy could take part, and roughly 44% had some.

Sequencing was performed with immunoSEQ multiplex PCR; in TCRdb, only in-frame clones are kept and a portion is missing. The top ten clones hold 1.5% to 2% of a sample with about 48,000 clones, around 87% of them seen once. Concerning this clone: Its antigen is currently unknown.

Study-wide findings and caveats: CD4+ and CD8+ blood T cells expanded clonally by week 6 at 0.1 to 3.0 mg/kg. Compared with others, partial responders at 0.1-3.0 mg/kg displayed clonal expansion among the lowest.

The CDR3 contains 16 residues. Germline-derived CDR1 and CDR2 are SGHTA and FQGNSA. V gave up 5 bases and J gave up 4 bases; unmatched junction bases: 13. The sequence was obtained from an adult with an advanced solid tumor such as melanoma, head and neck, liver or kidney cancer. The chain carries TRBV7-2 and TRBJ1-2, with 7 bases fitting TRBD1. The specimen was CD4+ or CD8+ T cells sorted from blood, collected in a trial of the OX40 agonist ivuxolimab. The CDR3 nucleotides read TGTGCCAGCAGCCCCCAAGGAGGGGGCGCAACCTATGGCTACACCTTC. Translation gives CASSPQGGGATYGYTF.